Listed below are T cell receptor beta chains from one sample, sequenced in a study of cytomegalovirus exposure and HLA in healthy donors. The assay was immunoSEQ multiplex PCR, and TCRdb's table has in-frame clones only and misses some. The data contain around 52,000 clones, more than 85% of them singletons. Sequenced material: PBMCs. The source of these receptors is a woman under 30 in good health and CMV-seronegative. Both conserved end residues are part of each CDR3. Each record gives: J gene, D gene, clone size, V gene, CDR3 DNA, CDR3 protein. A D gene is named only where the DNA matches it firmly. Clone size, where shown, is once, few, many, or a class for clones that have expanded.

>TRBJ2-5|TRBD2|many|TRBV7-9
TGTGCCAGCAGGGGGGCGGGAGGGCCCCAAGAGACCCAGTACTTC
CASRGAGGPQETQYF
>TRBJ1-1|TRBD1|once|TRBV9
TGTGCCAGCAGCGAGGGGACAGGGGATAGTACTGAAGCTTTCTTT
CASSEGTGDSTEAFF
>TRBJ1-5|NA|NA|TRBV7-2
TGTGCCAGCAGCAACCCCCGGGGGCCCCAGCATTTT
CASSNPRGPQHF
>TRBJ2-7|TRBD1|NA|TRBV19
TGTGCCAGTAGTCCGAGGGGGCAATCCTACGAGCAGTACTTC
CASSPRGQSYEQYF
>TRBJ2-7|TRBD1|NA|TRBV18
TGTGCCAGCTCACCCCGGGACAGGGCCTACGAGCAGTACTTC
CASSPRDRAYEQYF
>TRBJ1-1|TRBD1|NA|TRBV6-5
TGTGCCAGCAGGACGACAGGGGCGAACACTGAAGCTTTCTTT
CASRTTGANTEAFF
>TRBJ2-1|TRBD2|once|TRBV7-9
TGTGCCAGCAGCTGGGGACTAGCGGGAGGTAGGAATGAGCAGTTCTTC
CASSWGLAGGRNEQFF
>TRBJ1-1|NA|NA|TRBV5-1
TGCGCCAGCAAAAGGGAGGGTAAAACTGAAGCTTTCTTT
CASKREGKTEAFF
>TRBJ2-4|TRBD1|once|TRBV4-2
TGTGCCAGCAGCCAGGGTCAGGGGGCGGCCAAAAACATTCAGTACTTC
CASSQGQGAAKNIQYF
>TRBJ1-1|NA|NA|TRBV27
TGTGCCAGCAGTTTACGTGAGGGGGTCACTGAAGCTTTCTTT
CASSLREGVTEAFF
>TRBJ1-6|NA|NA|TRBV19
TGTGCCAGTAGTATATATCCCCCCTTGTCCTCGGATAATTCACCCCTCCACTTT
CASSIYPPLSSDNSPLHF
>TRBJ1-1|NA|NA|TRBV11-1
TGTGCCAGCAGGTCCCCGGGTCTCACTGAAGCTTTCTTT
CASRSPGLTEAFF
>TRBJ1-2|TRBD1|few|TRBV2
TGTGCCCAGACAGGGGATGGCTACACCTTC
CAQTGDGYTF
>TRBJ1-2|TRBD1|once|TRBV5-3
TGTGCCAGAAGCTTGGCCATAGGGACAGGGGGCACCTATGGCTACACCTTC
CARSLAIGTGGTYGYTF
>TRBJ1-6|NA|NA|TRBV5-6
TGTGCCAGCAGCTTGGACCGGAGCTCACCCCTCCACTTT
CASSLDRSSPLHF
>TRBJ2-5|TRBD2|NA|TRBV27
TGTGCCAGCAGGCCTCCGGCTAGCGGGAGATGGCAAGAGACCCAGTACTTC
CASRPPASGRWQETQYF
>TRBJ2-7|TRBD1|NA|TRBV2
TGTGCCAGCAGTGGGGACAGCTCCTACGAGCAGTACTTC
CASSGDSSYEQYF
>TRBJ2-1|TRBD2|NA|TRBV19
TGTGCCAGTACCTCAGTACTAGCGGGAGGCAATGAGCAGTTCTTC
CASTSVLAGGNEQFF
>TRBJ1-4|TRBD1|NA|TRBV13
TGTGCCAGCAGCATACTGACAGGGGAAAAACTGTTTTTT
CASSILTGEKLFF
>TRBJ2-3|TRBD2|NA|TRBV11-2
TGTGCCAGCAGCCTTGGGACTAGCGGGAACACAGATACGCAGTATTTT
CASSLGTSGNTDTQYF
>TRBJ2-2|NA|NA|TRBV5-4
TGTGCCAGCAGCTTGGACAGGGGAGGCAACACCGGGGAGCTGTTTTTT
CASSLDRGGNTGELFF
>TRBJ2-7|TRBD1|NA|TRBV5-4
TGTGCCAGCAGCACGGGACAGAAATTCCCCTACGAGCAGTACTTC
CASSTGQKFPYEQYF
>TRBJ2-1|TRBD1|NA|TRBV28
TGTGCCAGCAGTTTAGATGACAGGGGGGGTGAGCAGTTCTTC
CASSLDDRGGEQFF
>TRBJ2-5|TRBD2|NA|TRBV5-8
TGTGCCAGCGGGACTAGCGTCCAAGAGACCCAGTACTTC
CASGTSVQETQYF
>TRBJ2-7|TRBD1|NA|TRBV6-5
TGTGCCAGCAGGCCGGGACAGGGTTACGAGCAGTACTTC
CASRPGQGYEQYF
>TRBJ2-1|TRBD2|once|TRBV4-2
TGTGCCAGCAGCCTCGGGACTAGCGGGTTCACTGAAGACCGCAATGAGCAGTTCTTC
CASSLGTSGFTEDRNEQFF
>TRBJ2-1|NA|NA|TRBV7-9
TGTGCCAGCAGTTCCTCGGAGACCTCCTACAATGAGCAGTTCTTC
CASSSSETSYNEQFF
>TRBJ2-2|NA|NA|TRBV27
TGTGCCAGCAGTTCTACAGGGACGAACACCGGGGAGCTGTTTTTT
CASSSTGTNTGELFF
>TRBJ2-2|NA|NA|TRBV4-2
TGTGCCAGCAGCCAAGATTGGGTGCGGTCTGGGTCCCACACCGGGGAGCTGTTTTTT
CASSQDWVRSGSHTGELFF
>TRBJ1-1|NA|NA|TRBV27
TGTGCCAGCAGCCCTCGTGGACAGCGCAAAGCTTTCTTT
CASSPRGQRKAFF
>TRBJ1-3|TRBD1|NA|TRBV11-1
TGTGCCAGCAGCGGACCCCGGGACAGGGTACGCAACACCATATATTTT
CASSGPRDRVRNTIYF
>TRBJ1-2|NA|NA|TRBV5-4
TGTGCCAGCAGCTTACGGGGGTCTGGCTACACCTTC
CASSLRGSGYTF
>TRBJ2-1|NA|NA|TRBV6-6
TGTGCCAGCAGTTGGGGAGGCGAGCAGTTCTTC
CASSWGGEQFF
>TRBJ2-7|NA|NA|TRBV4-2
TGTGCCAGCAGCCAAGCAGATAGTATTCAGGTCTACGAGCAGTACTTC
CASSQADSIQVYEQYF
>TRBJ1-2|NA|once|TRBV19
TGTGCCAGTAGTATAGGGATCGGGAGAGGACATGATGGCTACACCTTC
CASSIGIGRGHDGYTF
>TRBJ1-1|NA|NA|TRBV19
TGTGCCAGTAGTATTACGGGAGCGAACACTGAAGCTTTCTTT
CASSITGANTEAFF
>TRBJ1-2|TRBD1|NA|TRBV2
TGTGCCAGCACCGAGGACAGGGGGACTGGCTACACCTTC
CASTEDRGTGYTF
>TRBJ1-1|NA|NA|TRBV7-8
TGTGCCAGCAGCACAGGGTACTCCACTGAAGCTTTCTTT
CASSTGYSTEAFF
>TRBJ2-3|TRBD2|NA|TRBV7-3
TGTGCCAGCAGCTTATTCACTAGCGGGGAAGTGGATACGCAGTATTTT
CASSLFTSGEVDTQYF
>TRBJ1-4|NA|NA|TRBV29-1
TGCAGCGTAAGATCAGGAGAAAAACTGTTTTTT
CSVRSGEKLFF
>TRBJ2-2|TRBD1|NA|TRBV9
TGTGCCAGCAGCGTCCGGGACAGGGGGCGTACCGGGGAGCTGTTTTTT
CASSVRDRGRTGELFF
>TRBJ2-4|NA|NA|TRBV27
TGTGCCAGCAGTTTTGGGGACATAGCCAAAAACATTCAGTACTTC
CASSFGDIAKNIQYF
>TRBJ1-4|NA|NA|TRBV7-9
TGTGCCAGCAGGTCTCGTAATGAAAAACTGTTTTTT
CASRSRNEKLFF
>TRBJ2-2|TRBD2|NA|TRBV5-1
TGCGCCAGCAGGACTAGCGGGAGGAACACCGGGGAGCTGTTTTTT
CASRTSGRNTGELFF
>TRBJ1-1|NA|NA|TRBV13
TGTGCCAGCAGCCGAACGGGGGATGGACCTCACACTGAAGCTTTCTTT
CASSRTGDGPHTEAFF